Here is one T cell receptor beta chain with its context. Using immunoSEQ multiplex PCR, the repertoire was profiled, and TCRdb retains in-frame clones only, with some absent. The data hold fewer than 80,000 clones, with roughly 90% observed a single time. The sample comes from a study of T cell changes during pregnancy in multiple sclerosis. This CDR3 comprises 14 residues. From germline, CDR1 is SGHDT and CDR2 YYEEEE. The ends were cut back, 0 bases at V and 5 bases at J, with 9 bases in the middle. The genes are TRBV5-6 and TRBJ2-1; D unresolved. The receptor's source is a female donor in good health, enrolled as a control in a pregnancy study. Material: CD4+ T cells from peripheral blood mononuclear cells, obtained in the third trimester of pregnancy. CDR3 loop: CASSLVVPDNEQFF. DNA for the CDR3: TGTGCCAGCAGCTTGGTAGTTCCGGACAATGAGCAGTTCTTC. Full variable domain (remainder filled in from reference TRBV5-6 and TRBJ2-1): DAGVTQSPTHLIKTRGQQVTLRCSPKSGHDTVSWYQQALGQGPQFIFQYYEEEERQRGNFPDRFSGHQFPNYSSELNVNALLLGDSALYLCASSLVVPDNEQFFGPGTRLTVL.